The 29 T cell receptor beta chains presented below share a single source sample, sequenced in a study of shared clonotypes between healthy human individuals. Repertoires were generated with immunoSEQ multiplex PCR, while TCRdb's copy carries only in-frame clones and drops some. Of some 1 million clones detected, about 74% appear once; the ten largest clones hold 1.5%. The sequenced material came from memory CD4+ T cells sorted from blood. Documented subset: CD45RA-negative fraction. These receptors were taken from a man aged 18 to 29 in good health.

CDR3 nucleotide sequence: TGTGCCAGCAGCTTACACAAGGAGAGCGGGGGGACCTACGAGCAGTACTTC. It is translated as CASSLHKESGGTYEQYF. V usage is TRBV16 and J usage is TRBJ2-7, with 9 bases lining up with TRBD2. CDR1 and CDR2 from the germline V gene are KGHSY and FQNENV. The CDR3 loop spans 17 amino acids. With V trimmed by 5 bases and J by 2 bases, 13 bases remained unmatched.

The count of this clone is one. The chain links TRBV11-2 to TRBJ2-1; D gene uncertain. CDR1 and CDR2 (germline): SGHAT, FQNNGV. The CDR3 sequence is 13 residues long. The V end lost 5 bases, the J end lost 2 bases, and 7 bases lay between the germline ends. The CDR3 DNA is TGTGCCAGCAGCCCTCCAGCCTACAATGAGCAGTTCTTC. Protein product: CASSPPAYNEQFF.

The rearrangement joins TRBV2 to TRBJ2-3, with 7 bases that match TRBD1. J lost 1 base, V lost 6 bases, and 4 bases had no gene match. Germline V gives CDR1 SNHLY, CDR2 FYNNEI. The CDR3 runs 14 residues. The DNA of the CDR3 is TGTGCCAGCAGGGCCGGACAGGGCACAGATACGCAGTATTTT. This translates into CASRAGQGTDTQYF.

The rearrangement uses TRBV5-5 and TRBJ1-1, with D unresolved. CDR3 length: 14 amino acids. Between the trimmed V and J ends, which lost 0 bases and 2 bases, there was a span of 8 bases. The germline CDR1 and CDR2 sequences are SGHKS and YYEKEE (reference sequence). The CDR3 spells CASSLVGINTEAFF. The DNA of the CDR3 is TGTGCCAGCAGCTTGGTCGGCATTAACACTGAAGCTTTCTTT.

The rearrangement links TRBV7-2 to TRBJ2-7, with a possible D match to TRBD2 (6 bases). The CDR3 sequence is 15 residues long. CDR1 and CDR2 (germline): SGHTA, FQGNSA. Trimming shortened V by 6 bases and J by 0 bases, and 15 bases separated the two germline ends. The CDR3, as DNA: TGTGCCAGCAGGCTCGGGGCGGGGACCTCCTACGAGCAGTACTTC. Translated: CASRLGAGTSYEQYF.

In its sample, this clone was seen a few times. The V gene is TRBV5-1, the J gene TRBJ2-3, with D unclear. This CDR3 has 15 residues. CDR1 is SGHRS, CDR2 YFSETQ, per germline. Trimming cost V 3 bases and J 1 base, with 12 bases left between them. The CDR3 bases are TGCGCCAGCAGCTGGACCCCGGCTGGCACAGATACGCAGTATTTT. Translating gives CASSWTPAGTDTQYF.

The V and J genes are TRBV7-2 and TRBJ2-5, with 7 bases that match TRBD2. Germline V gives CDR1 SGHTA, CDR2 FQGNSA. The junction had 13 bases not matched to a gene; V was cut back by 5 bases and J by 4 bases. The CDR3 covers 16 residues. CDR3 amino acids: CASSVIGGRGRETQYF. CDR3 coding DNA: TGTGCCAGCAGCGTTATCGGCGGGAGAGGGAGAGAGACCCAGTACTTC.

The J gene is TRBJ1-5, the V gene TRBV6-1, with 10 bases matching TRBD1. CDR3 length equals 14 residues. Losses at the gene ends were 8 bases for V and 1 base for J; bases not matched to a gene: 2. CDR1 and CDR2 (germline): MNHNS, SASEGT. The CDR3 loop reads CASGGQGSNQPQHF. In DNA, the CDR3 is TGTGCCAGCGGGGGACAGGGGAGCAATCAGCCCCAGCATTTT.

The V gene is TRBV7-2, the J gene TRBJ2-2; 7 bases match TRBD2. The CDR3 length is 16 residues. V shed 3 bases, J shed 1 base, and the junction held 5 bases outside the gene matches. Germline V gives CDR1 SGHTA, CDR2 FQGNSA. The chain's CDR3 is CASSFGTKGNTGELFF. CDR3 DNA sequence: TGTGCCAGCAGCTTCGGGACTAAGGGGAACACCGGGGAGCTGTTTTTT.

This clone was detected a few times. The chain combines TRBV19 with TRBJ2-2; 10 nucleotides match TRBD2. CDR1 is LNHDA and CDR2 is SQIVND in the germline V gene (reference sequence). The V segment lost 4 bases and the J segment 2 bases; nucleotides outside the gene matches: 7. CDR3 length: 17 amino acids. CDR3 region: CASSRSSGGLNTGELFF. CDR3 coding DNA: TGTGCCAGTAGTAGATCTAGCGGGGGCTTAAACACCGGGGAGCTGTTTTTT.

The V and J genes are TRBV21-1 and TRBJ2-7; the table's D gene call, TRBD1, was not cross checked with the DNA. TRBV21-1 is marked as a pseudogene. The CDR3 totals 15 residues. This CDR3 is CASSNDTGQRYEQYF. The CDR3 nucleotides are TGTGCCAGCAGCAATGATACGGGACAGCGTTACGAGCAGTACTTC.

The chain is built from TRBV6-1 and TRBJ1-2; a possible D gene is TRBD1 (5 bases). Trimming took 6 bases from V and 3 from J, leaving 14 bases between them. This CDR3 has 14 amino acids. Germline V gives CDR1 MNHNS, CDR2 SASEGT. CDR3 DNA: TGTGCCAGCAGCGAGGGACCGGCGGACTATGGCTACACCTTC. Encoded protein: CASSEGPADYGYTF.

The J gene is TRBJ2-3, the V gene TRBV15; possible D gene TRBD2, 6 bases. Trimming removed 1 base at V and 2 bases at J, with 13 bases between. In germline, CDR1 is LNHNV, CDR2 YYDKDF (reference sequence). This CDR3 is built from 16 residues. This chain's CDR3 is CATSRGAGFVTDTQYF. As DNA, the CDR3 is TGTGCCACCAGCAGAGGGGCGGGGTTCGTCACAGATACGCAGTATTTT.

The chain is built from TRBV19 and TRBJ1-4; 8 bases match TRBD1. Trimming removed 4 bases from V and 8 bases from J; junction bases left unmatched: 6. Per germline, CDR1 LNHDA and CDR2 SQIVND (reference sequence). This CDR3 is built from 14 residues. CDR3 coding DNA: TGTGCCAGTAGTACGGGACAGGTCCCCGAAAAACTGTTTTTT. It codes for CASSTGQVPEKLFF.

This clone was counted only a few times. This chain links TRBV5-1 with TRBJ1-4, with no clear D. V lost 5 bases and J 2 bases, leaving 13 bases between the germline ends. This CDR3 contains 15 residues. CDR1 and CDR2 from the germline V gene are SGHRS and YFSETQ. CDR3 coding DNA: TGCGCCAGCAGTTCCGGTTGGGCGACTAATGAAAAACTGTTTTTT. This codes for CASSSGWATNEKLFF.

The chain carries TRBV6-6 and TRBJ1-1, with 7 positions matching TRBD1. Unmatched junction bases numbered 9, after V lost 8 bases and J lost 6 bases. CDR3 length equals 13 residues. CDR1 is MNHNY and CDR2 is SVGAGI in the germline V gene (reference sequence). The CDR3 nucleotides read TGTGCCAGCTTGGGACCAGGGGGATCTGAAGCTTTCTTT. This sequence encodes CASLGPGGSEAFF.

V and J are TRBV10-1 and TRBJ2-2; D remains ambiguous. Germline V gene data show CDR1 as WNHNN and CDR2 as SYGVQD (reference sequence). The CDR3 has 14 amino acids. Trimming removed 5 bases from V and 1 base from J, with 8 bases in between. CDR3 loop: CASSLSLNTGELFF. CDR3 bases: TGCGCCAGCAGTCTTTCCCTGAACACCGGGGAGCTGTTTTTT.

A few counts support this clone. This same CDR3 is encoded by further DNA sequences in the sample. This chain joins TRBV2 and TRBJ1-2; 7 nucleotides agree with TRBD1. From germline, CDR1 is SNHLY and CDR2 FYNNEI. Germline trimming cut 4 bases from V and 4 bases from J; bases unmatched to any gene: 3. This CDR3 has 13 residues. As DNA, the CDR3 is TGTGCCAGCAGTGGACAGGGAAGCTATGGCTACACCTTC. It translates to CASSGQGSYGYTF.

The V and J genes are TRBV19 and TRBJ2-6, with TRBD1 matching 9 bases. Trimming cost V 4 bases and J 4 bases; bases outside gene matches: 5. The CDR3 has 16 amino acids. Looked up from germline, CDR1 is LNHDA and CDR2 is SQIVND (reference sequence). CDR3 DNA sequence: TGTGCCAGTAGTACACAGGGGGCTAGAGGGGCCAACGTCCTGACTTTC. Translated: CASSTQGARGANVLTF. The complete variable domain, with remaining parts taken from reference TRBV19 and TRBJ2-6, reads DGGITQSPKYLFRKEGQNVTLSCEQNLNHDAMYWYRQDPGQGLRLIYYSQIVNDFQKGDIAEGYSVSREKKESFPLTVTSAQKNPTAFYLCASSTQGARGANVLTFGAGSRLTVL.

This clone was counted between two and nine times. This sequence joins TRBV6-1 and TRBJ2-1; 11 bases fit TRBD2. V dropped 6 bases and J dropped 6; count of bases not matched to a gene: 7. Germline-derived CDR1 and CDR2 are MNHNS and SASEGT. The CDR3 extends over 15 amino acids. CDR3 amino acids: CASSDRLAGSNEQFF. CDR3 bases: TGTGCCAGCAGCGACAGACTAGCGGGATCCAATGAGCAGTTCTTC.

Notes on this clone: Different DNA sequences within this sample yield the same CDR3. The J gene is TRBJ2-1, the V gene TRBV6-5; a weak D match, TRBD1 (6 bases). The CDR3 has 11 residues. From germline, CDR1 is MNHEY and CDR2 SVGAGI. V was trimmed by 5 bases and J by 7 bases, leaving 6 bases between them. CDR3 residues: CASSQGNEQFF. The DNA for the CDR3 is TGTGCCAGCAGTCAGGGGAATGAGCAGTTCTTC.

The chain carries TRBV7-2 and TRBJ2-4; 7 positions agree with TRBD2. With V trimmed by 5 bases and J by 5 bases, 9 bases remained unmatched. The CDR3 totals 15 residues. The germline gives CDR1 SGHTA, CDR2 FQGNSA. In DNA form, the CDR3 reads TGTGCCAGCAGCCGCATTGGGGGACTACAAAACATTCAGTACTTC. Its translation: CASSRIGGLQNIQYF.

The genes are TRBV7-9 and TRBJ1-4; 7 bases align to TRBD1. The germline V gene has CDR1 SEHNR and CDR2 FQNEAQ (reference sequence). The CDR3 length is 15 residues. V lost 2 bases to trimming and J lost 4 bases; unmatched junction nucleotides: 4. The CDR3 sequence is CASSLNRQGNEKLFF. CDR3 coding DNA: TGTGCCAGCAGCTTAAACAGACAGGGTAATGAAAAACTGTTTTTT.

This chain links TRBV29-1 with TRBJ2-7, with no clear D. The CDR3 is 13 amino acids. Trimming stripped 4 bases from V and 3 bases from J, with 13 bases between. Germline V gives CDR1 SQVTM, CDR2 ANQGSEA. In DNA form, the CDR3 reads TGCAGCGTTGTAGGTCAGGTCGACTACGAGCAGTACTTC. This codes for CSVVGQVDYEQYF.

This clone has only one observation. V gene TRBV19 combines with J gene TRBJ2-7; TRBD1 matches 9 bases. Germline loops: CDR1 LNHDA, CDR2 SQIVND (reference sequence). V was clipped by 9 bases and J by 2 bases; unmatched bases: 11. The CDR3 is made up of 15 amino acids. CDR3 sequence (DNA): TGTGCCAGCCAAGACACCGGGACAGGGCCCTACGAGCAGTACTTC. Amino acid sequence: CASQDTGTGPYEQYF.

The CDR3 DNA follows: TGCGCCAGCAGCTTGGGGGGCCAGGCGGCCAACACCGGGGAGCTGTTTTTT. This translates into CASSLGGQAANTGELFF. The chain links TRBV5-1 to TRBJ2-2; D possibly corresponds to TRBD1 (5 bases). V lost 0 bases, J lost 2 bases, and 14 bases lay in between. Germline assignment: CDR1 SGHRS and CDR2 YFSETQ. The CDR3 runs 17 residues.

This chain links TRBV4-2 with TRBJ2-5, with 12 positions matching TRBD2. The ends lost 0 bases at V and 1 base at J; junction bases unmatched: 3. Germline loops: CDR1 LGHNA, CDR2 YNFKEQ. This CDR3 is built from 17 residues. The CDR3 sequence is CASSQEEGLAGQETQYF. DNA of the CDR3: TGTGCCAGCAGCCAAGAAGAGGGACTAGCGGGCCAAGAGACCCAGTACTTC.

A word on this clone: The sample holds other DNA sequences that translate to the same CDR3. This chain connects TRBV18 to TRBJ2-1, with D possibly being TRBD2 (6 bases). This CDR3 has 13 residues. Deletions cut 3 bases from V and 6 bases from J, with 9 bases between. The germline gives CDR1 KGHSH, CDR2 LQKENI. The CDR3 DNA follows: TGTGCCAGCTCACCTACTAGCTCCAATGAGCAGTTCTTC. Translating gives CASSPTSSNEQFF.

The chain combines TRBV18 with TRBJ2-7; D not certain. Per germline, CDR1 KGHSH and CDR2 LQKENI. The CDR3 is 14 amino acids. V was clipped by 1 base and J by 2 bases, with 9 bases between them. CDR3 DNA: TGTGCCAGCTCACCACAAGGACGGCCCTACGAGCAGTACTTC. Amino acids: CASSPQGRPYEQYF.